This T cell receptor (beta chain) was captured by sequencing in a study of shared clonotypes between healthy human individuals. Donors comprised only Caucasian adults living in Nashville, Tennessee. The CDR3 loop spans 14 amino acids. V lost 5 bases, J lost 4 bases, and 12 bases lay in between. Germline CDR1 is MDHEN and CDR2 is SYDVKM. Data came from immunoSEQ multiplex PCR; TCRdb stores just in-frame clones and leaves some out. The sample has roughly 490,000 clones, around 80% seen once. V usage is TRBV28 and J usage is TRBJ2-1; D call uncertain. The sample comprised PBMCs. This TCR was sampled from a woman in her thirties or forties in good health. Some clones in this sample may be carry-over from other donors' samples. The CDR3 is CASSPTWAYNEQFF. The CDR3 bases are TGTGCCAGCAGTCCCACCTGGGCGTACAATGAGCAGTTCTTC.